A single sample is the source of the 9 T cell receptor beta chains below, sequenced in a study of T cells in Graves' hyperthyroidism and ophthalmopathy (dated by TCRdb to between 2018 and 2021). The library was produced with multiplex PCR. Sequenced on an Illumina HiSeq 2000. The TCR beta CDR3 regions were amplified from the RNA transcripts. The first round of RT-PCR for the TCR CDR3 was performed with the HTBI primer set and the Qiagen OneStep RT-PCR kit. TCRdb redid the processing of the public reads, applying fastp at Q25 and MiXCR, and retained in-frame beta chains. Rows with a matching CDR3 protein are joined into one entry that keeps the most common DNA and genes. This sample holds hundreds of thousands of distinct CDR3 sequences; 35% to 40% were observed only once. The ten biggest clones cover approximately 10% of the sample. The material sequenced was blood. These receptors were collected from a man between 18 and 29 years old with Graves' hyperthyroidism.

As for this clonotype: A read error may be the cause here, since a much bigger clone is one base away. The rearrangement links TRBV4-1 to TRBJ1-1, with TRBD1 as a possible D gene (5 bases). Germline assignment: CDR1 MGHRA and CDR2 YSYEKL. This CDR3 is 14 amino acids long. The DNA for the CDR3 is TGCGCCAGCAGCCAAGCCGGGGCGAACACTGAAGCTTCCTTT. Encoded protein: CASSQAGANTEASF.

This chain links TRBV25-1 with TRBJ1-3, with D tentatively TRBD1 (6 bases). CDR1 is MGHDK and CDR2 is SYGVNS in the germline V gene. The CDR3 length is 14 residues. V dropped 6 bases and J dropped 3 bases, with 12 bases sitting between them. The CDR3 here is CASSKGGFGNTIYF. The CDR3 region has the DNA TGTGCCAGCAGCAAGGGGGGCTTTGGAAACACCATATATTTT.

The genes are TRBV6-6 and TRBJ2-5; D possibly matches TRBD1 or TRBD2 (5 bases each). The V and J ends lost 2 bases and 2 bases respectively, with 12 bases between them. The CDR3 length is 15 residues. Looked up from germline, CDR1 is MNHNY and CDR2 is SVGAGI (reference sequence). In DNA, the CDR3 is TGTGCCAGCAGTTACAGGGGAGTGGGGCAAGAGACCCAGTACTTC. It translates to CASSYRGVGQETQYF.

This clonotype was observed at least ten times. The chain joins TRBV7-3 to TRBJ2-2; D ambiguous. V shed 0 bases and J shed 5 bases, with 4 bases lying between them. The CDR3 spans 13 residues. Germline V gene data show CDR1 as SGHTA and CDR2 as FQGTGA. The CDR3 here is CASSLTGTGELFF. DNA of the CDR3: TGTGCCAGCAGCTTAACGGGGACCGGGGAGCTGTTTTTT.

This clonotype was seen more than once but under ten times. J is TRBJ2-2 and V is TRBV19; 7 positions match TRBD2. Germline V gives CDR1 LNHDA, CDR2 SQIVND (reference sequence). V lost 10 bases to trimming and J lost 2 bases; unmatched junction nucleotides: 10. The CDR3 is made up of 15 amino acids. CDR3: CATRAREGNTGELFF. The CDR3 nucleotides read TGTGCCACTAGAGCCAGGGAGGGTAACACCGGGGAGCTGTTTTTT.

This clonotype was detected only a few times. The chain is built from TRBV7-9 and TRBJ1-5, with D possibly matching TRBD1 (6 bases). Trimming cost V 5 bases and J 11 bases, with 16 bases left between them. CDR1 and CDR2 (germline): SEHNR, FQNEAQ (reference sequence). The CDR3 contains 13 residues. In nucleotides, the CDR3 is TGTGCCAGCAGCCTGGAAAGGGAGGGGGCCCAGCATTTT. Its translation: CASSLEREGAQHF.

V gene TRBV9 combines with J gene TRBJ2-2, with 9 bases that match TRBD2. The CDR3 is 16 amino acids. Germline trimming cut 3 bases from V and 1 base from J; bases unmatched to any gene: 4. Per germline, CDR1 SGDLS and CDR2 YYNGEE. The CDR3 spells CASSARLAENTGELFF. The CDR3 nucleotides read TGTGCCAGCAGCGCTAGACTAGCGGAGAACACCGGGGAGCTGTTTTTT.

The genes are TRBV12-3 or TRBV12-4 and TRBJ2-5; 13 bases line up with TRBD2. Unmatched junction bases numbered 14, after V lost 5 bases and J lost 5 bases. The CDR3 spans 18 residues. The CDR3 here is CASSVSSSTSGRTETQYF. The CDR3, as DNA: TGTGCCAGCAGTGTCAGCAGTTCGACTAGCGGGAGGACGGAGACCCAGTACTTC.

CDR3 nucleotides: TGTGCCAGCAGCGGGATTGGTAGCCCGAACACTGAAGCTTTCTTT. Its protein product is CASSGIGSPNTEAFF. The J gene is TRBJ1-1, the V gene TRBV5-6; D is unclear. The CDR3 spans 15 residues. V was clipped by 4 bases and J by 1 base, with 14 bases between them. Germline-derived CDR1 and CDR2 are SGHDT and YYEEEE.